This passage covers 29 T cell receptor beta chains from one sample sequenced in a study of T cells in Graves' hyperthyroidism and ophthalmopathy. Researchers took RNA transcripts and amplified the TCR beta CDR3 regions from them. HTBI primers were the set used in a first-round RT-PCR of the TCR CDR3. TCRdb re-called the multiplex PCR reads with MiXCR, one entry per CDR3 protein. Among more than 300,000 distinct CDR3 sequences, approximately 17% were seen once, and the ten largest hold less than 45%. Sequencing used blood. Receptors originate from a man aged 18 to 29 with Graves' ophthalmopathy.

There are a few counts of this clonotype. The chain recombines TRBV7-7 with TRBJ2-5, with 10 bases matching TRBD2. The CDR3 totals 14 residues. Trimming removed 2 bases from V and 5 bases from J; junction bases left unmatched: 2. CDR1 is SSHAT and CDR2 is FNYEAQ in the germline V gene (reference sequence). Here the CDR3 DNA reads TGTGCCAGCAGCTTAAATAGCGGGGGGGAGACCCAGTACTTC. It is translated as CASSLNSGGETQYF.

This clonotype was observed many times. J is TRBJ1-5 and V is TRBV7-6; 9 positions match TRBD1. The V gene's germline CDR1 is SGHVS and CDR2 FNYEAQ. The CDR3 runs 17 residues. V was pared by 11 bases and J by 3 bases, with 17 bases of the junction left unmatched. CDR3 nucleotides: TGTGCCCTGGAGGGGACAGGGACCTCTGACCCCAATCAGCCCCAGCATTTT. Amino acid sequence: CALEGTGTSDPNQPQHF.

The chain employs TRBV5-6 and TRBJ1-5; 10 bases match TRBD1. The J segment lost 10 bases and the V segment lost 4 bases, leaving 14 bases of the junction unmatched. The CDR3 sequence is 16 residues long. In germline, CDR1 is SGHDT, CDR2 YYEEEE. In nucleotides, the CDR3 is TGTGCCAGCAGCACTCGGGACAGGGGCCTCTTTGACCCCCAGCATTTT. Protein product: CASSTRDRGLFDPQHF.

This clonotype was seen ten or more times. The rearrangement links TRBV7-8 to TRBJ2-1; TRBD1 matches at 10 bases. V was clipped by 5 bases and J by 7 bases; unmatched bases: 8. The CDR3 has 15 residues. Germline CDR1 reads SGHVS; CDR2 reads FQNEAQ. The DNA of the CDR3 is TGTGCCAGCAGCCAGACAGGGGGCGCGTGGAATGAGCAGTTCTTC. It encodes CASSQTGGAWNEQFF. The entire variable domain, with the rest obtained from reference TRBV7-8 and TRBJ2-1, is as follows: GAGVSQSPRYKVAKRGQDVALRCDPISGHVSLFWYQQALGQGPEFLTYFQNEAQLDKSGLPSDRFFAERPEGSVSTLKIQRTQQEDSAVYLCASSQTGGAWNEQFFGPGTRLTVL.

This clonotype has a count of ten or more. The chain combines TRBV5-1 with TRBJ1-6; D unclear. The CDR3 runs to 15 residues. Germline V gene lookup returns CDR1 SGHRS and CDR2 YFSETQ. Trimming stripped 0 bases from V and 7 bases from J, with 11 bases between. CDR3 nucleotide sequence: TGCGCCAGCAGCTTGGAGGGCGATCGGAATTCACCCCTCCACTTT. Protein product: CASSLEGDRNSPLHF.

CDR3 loop: CASSIEDRPYYEQYF. Written as DNA, the CDR3 is TGTGCCAGTAGTATTGAGGACAGACCTTACTACGAGCAGTACTTC. The chain joins TRBV19 to TRBJ2-7; maybe TRBD1 (6 bases). The CDR3 sequence is 15 residues long. Trimming removed 3 bases from V and 3 bases from J, with 15 bases in between. Per germline, CDR1 LNHDA and CDR2 SQIVND (reference sequence).

In regard to this clonotype: A much larger clone differs from this one at a single base, so this may be a read error. This chain links TRBV13 with TRBJ1-1; maybe TRBD1 (5 bases). This CDR3 has 12 amino acids. CDR1 is PRHDT and CDR2 is FYEKMQ in the germline V gene (reference sequence). The CDR3: CAGSHDRHEAFF. CDR3 in DNA: TGTGCCGGCAGCCATGACAGACATGAAGCTTTCTTT.

The chain joins TRBV18 to TRBJ1-1; no definite D call. The CDR3 has 12 residues. Trimming removed 3 bases from V and 5 bases from J, with 7 bases in between. The germline CDR1 and CDR2 sequences are KGHSH and LQKENI. The CDR3 DNA is TGTGCCAGCTCACCCTGGACTACTGAAGCTTTCTTT. Its translation is CASSPWTTEAFF.

CDR3 DNA sequence: TGTGCCAGCAGCCCCCGAGTTACACCAGATACGCAGTATTTT. Protein product: CASSPRVTPDTQYF. This chain connects TRBV7-9 to TRBJ2-3; D is ambiguous. The V and J ends lost 5 bases and 4 bases respectively, with 13 bases between them. The germline V gene has CDR1 SEHNR and CDR2 FQNEAQ (reference sequence). This CDR3 has 14 amino acids.

The chain carries TRBV7-9 and TRBJ2-1; D may be TRBD2 (6 bases). Germline CDR1 SEHNR, CDR2 FQNEAQ (reference sequence). Trimming removed 8 bases from V and 3 bases from J, with 26 bases in between. The CDR3 is 18 amino acids. The CDR3 nucleotides are TGTGCCAGCTCACCAGTTGTTGGGGGGTCCGGGGGCTACAATGAGCAGTTCTTC. Its protein is CASSPVVGGSGGYNEQFF.

This clonotype was detected many times. V and J are TRBV6-1 and TRBJ2-1; the match to TRBD1 covers 9 bases. From germline, CDR1 is MNHNS and CDR2 SASEGT. The CDR3 is made up of 15 amino acids. V lost 6 bases and J lost 3; bases outside the gene matches: 6. The CDR3 region has the DNA TGTGCCAGCAGCCCTCCGGGACAGGGCTACAATGAGCAGTTCTTC. Protein: CASSPPGQGYNEQFF.

This clonotype was counted between two and nine times. The genes are TRBV10-1 and TRBJ2-7; 8 positions match TRBD2. The CDR3 is 14 amino acids. Germline V gene data show CDR1 as WNHNN and CDR2 as SYGVQD (reference sequence). V shed 4 bases, J shed 4 bases, and the junction held 6 bases outside the gene matches. CDR3 sequence: CASSVRGGGYEQYF. In DNA form, the CDR3 reads TGCGCCAGCAGTGTAAGGGGCGGGGGGTACGAGCAGTACTTC.

This clonotype was observed many times. V usage is TRBV7-9 and J usage is TRBJ2-7, with D uncertain. Germline-derived CDR1 and CDR2 are SEHNR and FQNEAQ (reference sequence). The ends were cut back, 6 bases at V and 2 bases at J, with 17 bases in the middle. CDR3 length: 15 residues. For the CDR3, the DNA is TGTGCCAGCAGTGGGATGATGAGCCTGGCCTACGAGCAGTACTTC. Translated: CASSGMMSLAYEQYF.

This clonotype was counted at least ten times. This rearrangement joins TRBV27 to TRBJ2-5, with TRBD2 matching 7 bases. The junction had 13 bases not matched to a gene; V was cut back by 5 bases and J by 4 bases. The CDR3 has 16 residues. CDR1 and CDR2 (germline): MNHEY, SMNVEV (reference sequence). Here the CDR3 reads CASSDRGGGLTETQYF. The CDR3 nucleotides are TGTGCCAGCAGTGACCGCGGGGGTGGGTTAACAGAGACCCAGTACTTC.

Concerning this clonotype: This may be a read error: a much more frequent sequence differs by one nucleotide. The chain recombines TRBV7-2 with TRBJ2-2, with D unresolved. The CDR3 loop spans 13 amino acids. V dropped 4 bases and J dropped 4 bases, with 7 bases sitting between them. Germline V CDR1 and CDR2: SGHTA, FQGNSA. CDR3 in DNA: TGTACCAGCAGCTCGACCCTCACCGGGGAGCTGTTTTTT. It codes for CTSSSTLTGELFF.

This clonotype was observed many times. This chain uses TRBV7-9 with TRBJ2-5; D is uncertain. Germline V CDR1 and CDR2: SEHNR, FQNEAQ (reference sequence). This CDR3 has 13 amino acids. V was cut by 1 base and J by 5 bases, with 8 bases left in between. The DNA for the CDR3 is TGTGCCAGCAGCTTAGGACCGGTGGAGACCCAGTACTTC. This gives the protein CASSLGPVETQYF.

This chain uses TRBV19 with TRBJ2-5; no reliable D call. V lost 5 bases and J lost 4, with 20 bases in between. Looked up from germline, CDR1 is LNHDA and CDR2 is SQIVND (reference sequence). This CDR3 has 16 amino acids. Here the CDR3 reads CASSSARLSARETQYF. The CDR3, as DNA: TGTGCCAGTAGTTCGGCCCGACTGAGCGCGCGAGAGACCCAGTACTTC.

In this sample, this clonotype turned up many times. The chain links TRBV11-2 to TRBJ1-6, with no clear D. CDR3 length: 13 amino acids. The V and J ends lost 8 bases and 9 bases respectively, with 14 bases between them. The germline gives CDR1 SGHAT, CDR2 FQNNGV. The CDR3 is CASSSQQLSPLHF. In nucleotides, the CDR3 is TGTGCCAGCTCCTCCCAACAGCTTTCACCCCTCCACTTT.

In this sample, this clonotype turned up a few times. This sequence joins TRBV5-5 and TRBJ1-4; D is perhaps TRBD1 (5 bases). V lost 0 bases, J lost 5 bases, and 14 bases lay in between. The V gene's germline CDR1 is SGHKS and CDR2 YYEKEE (reference sequence). The CDR3 runs 16 residues. The CDR3 nucleotides read TGTGCCAGCAGCTTGGGAAGTCAGGGCGGGAATGAAAAACTGTTTTTT. Protein: CASSLGSQGGNEKLFF.

This clonotype was seen ten or more times. The chain joins TRBV6-1 to TRBJ1-5; TRBD1 aligns across 7 bases. Looked up from germline, CDR1 is MNHNS and CDR2 is SASEGT. The V gene end was trimmed by 6 bases and the J gene end by 4 bases; junction bases not matched to a gene: 3. There are 13 residues in the CDR3. CDR3 DNA: TGTGCCAGCAGCTCGGGACAGAATCAGCCCCAGCATTTT. Its protein is CASSSGQNQPQHF.

The CDR3 sequence is CASSFDTAVDGYTF. CDR3 bases: TGTGCCAGCAGCTTCGATACGGCCGTAGATGGCTACACCTTC. This chain connects TRBV5-8 to TRBJ1-2, with D unresolved. With 2 bases removed from V and 6 bases from J, the gap between germline ends came to 14 bases. The CDR3 totals 14 residues. Germline V CDR1 and CDR2: SGHTS, YDEGEE.

The chain recombines TRBV20-1 with TRBJ2-5; D may be TRBD1 or TRBD2 (5 bases each). Trimming stripped 1 base from V and 4 bases from J, with 19 bases between. The CDR3 has 16 amino acids. Germline CDR1 is DFQATT and CDR2 is SNEGSKA (reference sequence). The CDR3 spells CSARGRGNLALETQYF. The DNA for the CDR3 is TGCAGTGCTAGAGGCCGGGGCAATTTAGCCTTAGAGACCCAGTACTTC.

This clonotype was counted at least ten times. V usage is TRBV13 and J usage is TRBJ1-2; TRBD1 matches 9 bases. The CDR3 is 15 residues long. V lost 5 bases and J lost 1; bases outside the gene matches: 5. Germline lookup yields CDR1 PRHDT and CDR2 FYEKMQ (reference sequence). CDR3 amino acids: CASSPGQGNNYGYTF. In DNA, the CDR3 is TGTGCCAGCAGCCCCGGACAGGGGAATAACTATGGCTACACCTTC.

This clonotype was counted at least ten times. This chain joins TRBV5-1 and TRBJ1-1, with D tentatively TRBD1 (5 bases). CDR1 and CDR2 from the germline V gene are SGHRS and YFSETQ. Trimming took off 4 bases at V and 0 bases at J, with 13 bases between the two ends. The CDR3 totals 15 residues. DNA for the CDR3: TGCGCCAGCAGCCCGACGGGGGGGTTGAACACTGAAGCTTTCTTT. Translating it yields CASSPTGGLNTEAFF.

This clonotype was counted a few times. The V call is TRBV24-1, the J call TRBJ2-1; 12 bases align to TRBD2. CDR1 KGHDR and CDR2 SFDVKD come from the germline V gene. The CDR3 consists of 15 residues. Trimming removed 9 bases from V and 2 bases from J; junction bases left unmatched: 4. The DNA for the CDR3 is TGTGCCACCCAGACTAGCGGGGGACCCTACAATGAGCAGTTCTTC. Amino acids: CATQTSGGPYNEQFF.

V and J are TRBV13 and TRBJ1-6, with 9 bases fitting TRBD1. This CDR3 is built from 15 residues. The germline gives CDR1 PRHDT, CDR2 FYEKMQ (reference sequence). V lost 5 bases, J lost 5 bases, and 4 bases stayed unmatched. CDR3 sequence (DNA): TGTGCCAGCAGCCACCGGGACAGGGATAATTCACCCCTCCACTTT. This translates into CASSHRDRDNSPLHF.

With respect to this clonotype: This may come from a read error, since a much larger clone is one base off. The rearrangement joins TRBV5-4 to TRBJ1-1; TRBD1 agrees at 8 bases. CDR1 SGHNT and CDR2 YYREEE come from the germline V gene (reference sequence). The CDR3 has 13 residues. With V trimmed by 3 bases and J by 7 bases, 5 bases remained unmatched. CDR3 bases: TGTGCCAGCAGCTGCGACAGGGGCGGTGAAGCTTTCTTT. Its translation is CASSCDRGGEAFF.

V is TRBV18 and J is TRBJ2-2; D call uncertain. Trimming stripped 0 bases from V and 5 bases from J, with 7 bases between. Germline V gene lookup returns CDR1 KGHSH and CDR2 LQKENI. The CDR3 has 14 amino acids. DNA for the CDR3: TGTGCCAGCTCACCACCCGACTGGACCGGGGAGCTGTTTTTT. It translates to CASSPPDWTGELFF.

The chain has TRBV7-6 and TRBJ2-7; 7 positions agree with TRBD1. Germline CDR1 reads SGHVS; CDR2 reads FNYEAQ. Trimming cost V 1 base and J 5 bases; bases outside gene matches: 5. This CDR3 comprises 14 residues. For the CDR3, the DNA is TGTGCCAGCAGCTTAGTGGCAGGGGGAGACGAGCAGTACTTC. Its translation is CASSLVAGGDEQYF.